This is a list of T cell receptor beta chains from one sample in a study of cytomegalovirus exposure and HLA in healthy donors. Libraries were prepared by immunoSEQ multiplex PCR; TCRdb keeps only in-frame clonotypes and omits some of them. The sample has some 120,000 clones; 8% to 11% are singletons. Sequenced input: PBMCs. Source of these receptors: a woman aged 18 to 35 in good health and CMV-seropositive. Each CDR3 is given with its conserved first and last residue. A D gene is named only where the DNA matches it firmly. Size is stated for part of the rows, as once, few or many counts, or as a class when the clone is expanded.

v_gene	abundance	j_gene	d_gene	len	CDR3nt	CDR3aa
TRBV19	once	TRBJ2-3	TRBD1	15	TGTGCCAGTAGTATCGGGACAGGGAGCACAGATACGCAGTATTTT	CASSIGTGSTDTQYF
TRBV5-1	.	TRBJ1-1	.	15	TGCGCCAGCAGCTTGTGGGGAGGAGAGAACACTGAAGCTTTCTTT	CASSLWGGENTEAFF
TRBV14	few	TRBJ2-1	TRBD2	15	TGTGCCAGCAGCCAAGGCGGGAGATACGGCAATGAGCAGTTCTTC	CASSQGGRYGNEQFF
TRBV28	.	TRBJ1-6	TRBD1	15	TGTGCCAGCAGTTCCGAAGGACAGGGTAATTCACCCCTCCACTTT	CASSSEGQGNSPLHF
TRBV5-1	few	TRBJ1-5	TRBD1	15	TGCGCCAGCAGCTTGGAGACAGGGGGCCGGCAGCCCCAGCATTTT	CASSLETGGRQPQHF
TRBV2	.	TRBJ2-5	.	14	TGTGCCAGCCTAGGACTGCTCCGTAGGGAGACCCAGTACTTC	CASLGLLRRETQYF
TRBV7-8	.	TRBJ1-2	.	14	TGTGCCAGCAGCCCGAGCGGGGACCACTATGGCTACACCTTC	CASSPSGDHYGYTF
TRBV11-3	.	TRBJ2-3	TRBD2	18	TGTGCCAGCAGCTTTACGGGGTCTAGCGGAACCAGCACAGATACGCAGTATTTT	CASSFTGSSGTSTDTQYF
TRBV27	.	TRBJ1-1	.	15	TGTGCCAGCATGAGGGCAGGTCGAATCATCACTGAAGCTTTCTTT	CASMRAGRIITEAFF
TRBV30	few	TRBJ1-2	.	12	TGTGCCTGGGAGGGGGACTACGGTGGCTACACCTTC	CAWEGDYGGYTF
TRBV18	few	TRBJ1-2	TRBD1	16	TGTGCCAGCTCACCCGGACAGGGGGCCCAGGGCTATGGCTACACCTTC	CASSPGQGAQGYGYTF
TRBV9	.	TRBJ2-3	.	16	TGTGCCAGCAGCGCTGATTCAGGGGCCCGCACAGATACGCAGTATTTT	CASSADSGARTDTQYF
TRBV25-1	few	TRBJ1-1	TRBD1	16	TGTGCCAGCAGTGGCTCGACAGGGGAGACTCTGACTGAAGCTTTCTTT	CASSGSTGETLTEAFF
TRBV18	.	TRBJ1-2	TRBD1	15	TGTGCCAGCTCACCTCAACAGGGGGGTCAGCAAGGCTACACCTTC	CASSPQQGGQQGYTF
TRBV7-9	.	TRBJ2-2	.	14	TGTGCCAGCAGCCCCGTGGGGGGAACCGGGGAGCTGTTTTTT	CASSPVGGTGELFF
TRBV19	few	TRBJ2-6	TRBD1	14	TGTGCCAGTAAGGAAGGGGGCGGGGCCAACGTCCTGACTTTC	CASKEGGGANVLTF
TRBV15	.	TRBJ2-2	.	15	TGTGCCACCACCTCTGGACAGACCAACACCGGGGAGCTGTTTTTT	CATTSGQTNTGELFF
TRBV4-2	few	TRBJ2-7	TRBD2	19	TGTGCCAGCACCCCAAGAGCTGAGCTAGCGGGAGTTGTAGGGTACGAGCAGTACTTC	CASTPRAELAGVVGYEQYF
TRBV15	few	TRBJ2-7	.	18	TGTGCCACCAGCAGAGATCGTTCGGGCCTGGGGGGAGAGAACGAGCAGTACTTC	CATSRDRSGLGGENEQYF
TRBV9	few	TRBJ1-2	.	16	TGTGCCAGCAGCGAAGGGGTTGGGAGGGCCGGACGTGGCTACACCTTC	CASSEGVGRAGRGYTF
TRBV6-1	few	TRBJ1-5	.	15	TGTGCCAGCAGTGAAGTTGCGGGGAGCAATCAGCCCCAGCATTTT	CASSEVAGSNQPQHF
TRBV29-1	few	TRBJ2-6	.	14	TGCAGATCTCGACAGTCAAACGGGGCCAACGTCCTGACTTTC	CRSRQSNGANVLTF